This note documents a single TCR beta chain sequence. Antigen unknown. These data originate in a study of T cell responses to AZD1222 COVID-19 vaccine. Points from the study as a whole: Only 5 or 6 individuals given AZD1222 were seropositive at baseline. Distributed over spike, vaccine-associated CD4 TCRs predominated at 160-218 and 743-854.

Investigators merged groups given second doses at roughly 4 or roughly 12 weeks. The data were produced by immunoSEQ multiplex PCR, yet TCRdb's version contains in-frame clones alone and is incomplete. Among some 140,000 clones, about 89% were seen once, and the ten largest hold roughly a tenth. The clonotype comes from an adult who received the AZD1222 COVID-19 vaccine. Sequences were derived from peripheral blood, sampled 28 days after the second AZD1222 dose.

The DNA of the CDR3 is TGTGCCAGCAAGGGGTCGGTCACTGAAGCTTTCTTT. The encoded protein is CASKGSVTEAFF. The rearrangement uses TRBV7-9 and TRBJ1-1, with TRBD1 as a possible D gene (5 bases). Germline V gene lookup returns CDR1 SEHNR and CDR2 FQNEAQ (reference sequence). V lost 7 bases and J lost 4, with 10 bases in between. The CDR3 extends over 12 amino acids.